The clone carrying this TCR beta chain was counted a single time. What it binds is unknown. There was relapse after autologous stem cell transplantation in every patient, and there was variation in brentuximab vedotin exposure. This sample is drawn from a study of PD-1 blockade in classical Hodgkin lymphoma. Study outcomes and limitations: A significant rise in TCR diversity was seen by C4D1 for CD4+ cells but not for CD8+ cells. Patients excluded were those beginning nivolumab under 1 year after ASCT. Similar baseline diversity was found in complete responders and newly diagnosed patients.

Germline V gene sequence: CDR1 MDHEN, CDR2 SYDVKM. This CDR3 spans 14 amino acids. Trimming took 4 bases from V and 12 from J; bases not matched to a gene: 13. Sequencing was performed with immunoSEQ multiplex PCR; in TCRdb, only in-frame clones are kept and a portion is missing. The table records about 22,000 clones, less than 85% of them present only once. The input for sequencing was peripheral blood mononuclear cells (PBMCs), taken before the second cycle of nivolumab. V and J are TRBV28 and TRBJ1-1; 8 bases are a match to TRBD1. The sequence was obtained from a human donor with classical Hodgkin lymphoma. CDR3 sequence reads: CASSSGTGPLGTFF. CDR3 nucleotides: TGTGCCAGCAGTTCCGGGACAGGCCCGTTGGGAACTTTCTTT.